This note documents a single T cell receptor beta chain sequence. Using immunoSEQ multiplex PCR, the repertoire was profiled, and TCRdb retains in-frame clones only, with some absent. The top ten hold approximately 7.8% of the sample, which has some 190,000 clones, roughly 87% seen once. These data belong to a study of blood T cell repertoires in COVID-19. Study as a whole: Sites across the United States, Italy and Spain contributed samples from acute and convalescent COVID-19. Sources were T cells, B-cell-depleted T cells, or PBMCs; the material itself was cDNA or gDNA.

Germline-derived CDR1 and CDR2 are MRHNA and SNTAGT. The CDR3 is made up of 15 amino acids. With 6 bases removed from V and 3 bases from J, the gap between germline ends came to 16 bases. V and J are TRBV6-4 and TRBJ2-3; no reliable D call. The sequence came from a woman aged 60 to 75 with COVID-19, enrolled during active disease. The specimen was peripheral blood. The CDR3: CASRPTSLRTDTQYF. The CDR3 DNA sequence: TGTGCCAGCAGGCCCACCAGCTTGCGGACAGATACGCAGTATTTT.